The present TCR beta chain was sequenced within a study of cytomegalovirus exposure and HLA in healthy donors. As for the study in general: Unique TCRs numbering about 87 million, obtained from HLA-typed donors, made up an early data release. Study observations and caveats: Later analysis associated a missense DCLRE1C variant with TCR beta V- and J-gene trimming. The study dropped some indistinguishable V segments, TRBV6-2 and TRBV6-3 among them.

60 Vbeta and 13 Jbeta primers were used in PCR. How the authors handled the data: Approximately 73 million unique TCR beta chains, 9 million to 11 million shared, were counted in a later analysis. Repertoires were generated with immunoSEQ multiplex PCR, while TCRdb's copy carries only in-frame clones and drops some. For V, J and clone size, that table is used; D and trimming come from the DNA. The sample shows around 180,000 clones, over 70% of them seen only once. This clone was counted between two and nine times. Its target is unknown. Germline values: CDR1 LNHNV, CDR2 YYDKDF (reference sequence). Trimming cost V 3 bases and J 4 bases, with 18 bases left between them. There are 16 residues in the CDR3.

The chain carries TRBV15 and TRBJ1-2; tentatively, D is TRBD1 (6 bases). The sequence derives from a woman between 45 and 60 years old in good health and CMV-seronegative. Sequences were obtained from PBMCs. The CDR3 DNA is TGTGCCACCAGCAGGGGTAAATTAGGACAGTCCTATGGCTACACCTTC. Encoded protein: CATSRGKLGQSYGYTF.